This T cell receptor (beta chain) was identified in a study of cytomegalovirus exposure and HLA in healthy donors. V lost 5 bases, J lost 4 bases, and 10 bases stayed unmatched. CDR1 and CDR2 (germline): LNHNV, YYDKDF (reference sequence). This CDR3 is 16 amino acids long. Both 60 Vbeta primers and 13 Jbeta primers went into the PCR. Using immunoSEQ multiplex PCR, the repertoire was profiled, and TCRdb retains in-frame clones only, with some absent. In the table there are about 92,000 clones, about 85% of which are singletons. This clonotype was obtained from a girl aged 2-10 years in good health and CMV-seropositive. What was sequenced was PBMCs. The chain couples TRBV15 to TRBJ1-4; TRBD1 matches 7 bases. CDR3 DNA: TGTGCCACCAGCGGATTACCGGGACAGAATAATGAAAAACTGTTTTTT. Amino acids: CATSGLPGQNNEKLFF.